A selection of T cell receptor beta chains follows, all from one sample in a study of early T cells in non-severe SARS-CoV-2 infection. MiXCR, applied by TCRdb to the 5' RACE reads, yields one record per CDR3 protein. The sample lists approximately 64,000 distinct CDR3 sequences, more than 4% seen once, with roughly 5% in the top ten. The material sequenced was whole blood. Receptor source: an adult who was a healthcare worker with PCR-confirmed SARS-CoV-2 infection or an uninfected control (not recorded which). Both conserved end residues are trimmed from each CDR3. A D gene is named only where the DNA matches it firmly.

cdr3_aa v_call cdr3_length j_call d_call
ASSRSGSRGGTDTQY TRBV2 15 TRBJ2-3 TRBD2
ASNRGTGEQF TRBV12-3/TRBV12-4 10 TRBJ2-1 TRBD1
ASSPTGRGVGGNQPQH TRBV4-2 16 TRBJ1-5 NA
ASSLVGLTLGYEQY TRBV7-2 14 TRBJ2-7 TRBD2
ASSWNRESGYT TRBV7-9 11 TRBJ1-2 NA
ASSFLGTGKEAF TRBV27 12 TRBJ1-1 TRBD1
ASSKMTSEGETQY TRBV7-2 13 TRBJ2-5 TRBD2
ASSWSDTQY TRBV11-2 9 TRBJ2-3 NA
ASSPSRLLQETQY TRBV18 13 TRBJ2-5 NA
AIKGLAGGNAGELF TRBV10-3 14 TRBJ2-2 TRBD2
ASSINSYEQY TRBV5-6 10 TRBJ2-7 NA
ASSLEVQRTGELF TRBV13 13 TRBJ2-2 NA
ATRTAGNTGELF TRBV15 12 TRBJ2-2 NA
AWSVHGNYGYT TRBV30 11 TRBJ1-2 NA
SAVGPNNQPQH TRBV20-1 11 TRBJ1-5 NA
ASSRTGNTDTQY TRBV5-6 12 TRBJ2-3 TRBD1
ASSRKPGQGETQY TRBV6-5 13 TRBJ2-5 TRBD1